Listed here are 18 T cell receptor beta chains from one sample, sequenced in a study of blood T cell repertoires in COVID-19. The assay was immunoSEQ multiplex PCR, and TCRdb's table has in-frame clones only and misses some. The table records under 300,000 clones, about 90% of them present only once. What was sequenced was PBMCs or T cells enriched from blood (not recorded which). Source of these receptors: a woman in her thirties or forties with acute COVID-19.

The chain is built from TRBV5-4 and TRBJ2-1; tentatively, D is TRBD2 (5 bases). In germline, CDR1 is SGHNT, CDR2 YYREEE (reference sequence). V was trimmed by 1 base and J by 5 bases, leaving 13 bases between them. The CDR3 runs 15 residues. DNA of the CDR3: TGTGCCAGCAGCTTGTCCCCACTAGGGAACAATGAGCAGTTCTTC. This encodes CASSLSPLGNNEQFF. Full variable domain (rest looked up from reference TRBV5-4 and TRBJ2-1): ETGVTQSPTHLIKTRGQQVTLRCSSQSGHNTVSWYQQALGQGPQFIFQYYREEENGRGNFPPRFSGLQFPNYSSELNVNALELDDSALYLCASSLSPLGNNEQFFGPGTRLTVL.

This clone was counted once. The V call is TRBV9, the J call TRBJ2-3, with 9 nucleotides matching TRBD2. CDR1 and CDR2 (germline): SGDLS, YYNGEE. With V trimmed by 4 bases and J by 6 bases, 12 bases remained unmatched. The CDR3 extends over 16 amino acids. Here the CDR3 reads CASSLGIAGERDTQYF. The CDR3 DNA reads as TGTGCCAGCAGCTTGGGGATAGCGGGGGAAAGGGATACGCAGTATTTT.

This clone was counted a single time. A much larger clone is a single base away; this may be a read error. The same CDR3 also results from other DNA sequences found in this sample. V gene TRBV5-6 combines with J gene TRBJ2-7, with D perhaps matching TRBD1 (6 bases). The CDR3 is made up of 13 amino acids. V was cut by 0 bases and J by 4 bases, with 8 bases left in between. The V gene's germline CDR1 is SGHDT and CDR2 YYEEEE. CDR3 sequence (DNA): TGTGCCAGCAGCTTGGACAGGGCGTACGAGCAGTACTTC. It codes for CASSLDRAYEQYF. Complete variable domain (other parts from reference TRBV5-6 and TRBJ2-7): DAGVTQSPTHLIKTRGQQVTLRCSPKSGHDTVSWYQQALGQGPQFIFQYYEEEERQRGNFPDRFSGHQFPNYSSELNVNALLLGDSALYLCASSLDRAYEQYFGPGTRLTVT.

This clone was seen once. The rearrangement uses TRBV2 and TRBJ1-2; unclear D gene. CDR1 SNHLY and CDR2 FYNNEI come from the germline V gene. Between the trimmed V and J ends, which lost 4 bases and 8 bases, there was a span of 14 bases. The CDR3 spans 13 residues. CDR3 in DNA: TGTGCCAGCAGTGTTCCGGGGTTCAGCGGCTACACCTTC. Protein sequence: CASSVPGFSGYTF.

This chain uses TRBV27 with TRBJ2-1; 7 bases agree with TRBD1. This CDR3 region has 13 residues. Germline V gene lookup returns CDR1 MNHEY and CDR2 SMNVEV (reference sequence). V lost 4 bases, J lost 5 bases, and 2 bases stayed unmatched. CDR3 in amino acids: CASSWTGDNEQFF. CDR3 nucleotides: TGTGCCAGCAGTTGGACAGGCGACAATGAGCAGTTCTTC.

The rearrangement links TRBV18 to TRBJ1-1; TRBD1 is a possible D gene (5 bases). V lost 4 bases, J lost 5 bases, and 17 bases lay in between. The CDR3 is 15 residues long. Germline V CDR1 and CDR2: KGHSH, LQKENI. The CDR3: CASSRKDSRGTEAFF. The CDR3 bases are TGTGCCAGCTCACGGAAAGACAGCCGGGGGACTGAAGCTTTCTTT.

The chain recombines TRBV24-1 with TRBJ2-7, with 8 bases matching TRBD1. The CDR3 runs to 17 residues. V lost 4 bases and J lost 5; bases outside the gene matches: 15. The germline gives CDR1 KGHDR, CDR2 SFDVKD. The CDR3 is CATSDTRTGLAIHEQYF. CDR3 sequence (DNA): TGTGCCACCAGTGACACCAGGACAGGGCTGGCAATCCACGAGCAGTACTTC.

This clone was seen once. The chain couples TRBV24-1 to TRBJ1-2; 7 nucleotides line up with TRBD1. CDR3 length: 14 residues. Germline CDR1 KGHDR, CDR2 SFDVKD. The junction had 3 bases not matched to a gene; V was cut back by 2 bases and J by 4 bases. The CDR3 DNA reads as TGTGCCACCAGTGATTCGAACAGGGGCTATGGCTACACCTTC. It encodes CATSDSNRGYGYTF.

The chain couples TRBV11-3 to TRBJ2-7; D is uncertain. The CDR3 spans 13 residues. The V gene lost 1 base and the J gene lost 3 bases, with 7 bases spanning the gap. Germline V lookup: CDR1 SGHNT, CDR2 YENEEA. The CDR3 nucleotides read TGTGCCAGCAGCTTAGGACATCGCTACGAGCAGTACTTC. Residues: CASSLGHRYEQYF.

The V and J genes are TRBV10-3 and TRBJ1-2; 7 nucleotides align to TRBD1. Germline-derived CDR1 and CDR2 are ENHRY and SYGVKD. There are 13 residues in the CDR3. Unmatched junction bases numbered 9, after V lost 7 bases and J lost 7 bases. CDR3 coding DNA: TGTGCCATCACCCCGGACAGGTACTTTGGCTACACCTTC. Its translation is CAITPDRYFGYTF.

This clone was found a few times. The chain carries TRBV5-1 and TRBJ2-3; TRBD2 agrees at 11 bases. The CDR3 is 16 residues long. V gave up 4 bases and J gave up 0 bases; unmatched junction bases: 4. CDR1 is SGHRS and CDR2 is YFSETQ in the germline V gene. The CDR3, as DNA: TGCGCCAGCAGCAGACTAGCGGGAACGAGCACAGATACGCAGTATTTT. Its translation is CASSRLAGTSTDTQYF.

This clone was observed a single time. The gene calls are TRBV6-8 and TRBJ1-3; D not certain. V lost 8 bases and J lost 2, with 13 bases in between. Germline CDR1 and CDR2: MNHGY and SAAAGT. CDR3 size: 14 residues. For the CDR3, the DNA is TGTGCCAGCGGCTTACCATGCCCTGGAAACACCATATATTTT. This sequence encodes CASGLPCPGNTIYF.

This sequence joins TRBV6-1 and TRBJ1-2, with 9 nucleotides matching TRBD1. The CDR3 runs 14 residues. The germline CDR1 and CDR2 sequences are MNHNS and SASEGT. Losses at the gene ends were 1 base for V and 5 bases for J; bases not matched to a gene: 2. The CDR3 DNA reads as TGTGCCAGCAGTGAAGTACAGGGGGCGTATGGCTACACCTTC. Protein sequence: CASSEVQGAYGYTF.

The V and J genes are TRBV25-1 and TRBJ2-1; 10 bases line up with TRBD1. Germline loops: CDR1 MGHDK, CDR2 SYGVNS. The CDR3 loop spans 15 amino acids. Trimming removed 5 bases from V and 6 bases from J; junction bases left unmatched: 7. In DNA, the CDR3 is TGTGCCAGCAGTCCCCGGGACAGGGGTTTCAATGAGCAGTTCTTC. This encodes CASSPRDRGFNEQFF.

The rearrangement uses TRBV15 and TRBJ2-5; 9 nucleotides agree with TRBD2. The junction had 9 bases not matched to a gene; V was cut back by 1 base and J by 6 bases. The CDR3 covers 16 residues. Germline assignment: CDR1 LNHNV and CDR2 YYDKDF (reference sequence). DNA of the CDR3: TGTGCCACCAGCAGAGGCAAGCGGGAGGCCGGCCAGACCCAGTACTTC. As protein: CATSRGKREAGQTQYF.

The rearrangement uses TRBV28 and TRBJ1-3; 10 bases agree with TRBD1. This CDR3 has 16 residues. CDR1 is MDHEN and CDR2 is SYDVKM in the germline V gene. With 8 bases clipped from V and 0 bases from J, the junction kept 7 bases outside the gene matches. In DNA form, the CDR3 reads TGTGCCAGCGGGGACAGGGGAAAGAGCTCTGGAAACACCATATATTTT. It is translated as CASGDRGKSSGNTIYF.

The count of this clone is one. This chain links TRBV24-1 with TRBJ2-6, with 9 bases that match TRBD1. Trimming removed 10 bases from V and 2 bases from J; junction bases left unmatched: 5. The CDR3 runs 15 residues. Per germline, CDR1 KGHDR and CDR2 SFDVKD. DNA of the CDR3: TGTGCCACGGGGACAGGGATTGCTGGGGCCAACGTCCTGACTTTC. It specifies CATGTGIAGANVLTF.

The chain employs TRBV10-3 and TRBJ1-5; D is unclear. The V gene's germline CDR1 is ENHRY and CDR2 SYGVKD. CDR3 length: 14 amino acids. The ends were cut back, 3 bases at V and 4 bases at J, with 10 bases in the middle. The CDR3 spells CAISDRGENQPQHF. The CDR3 region has the DNA TGTGCCATCAGTGATCGGGGTGAAAATCAGCCCCAGCATTTT.